One and the same sample provided the 27 T cell receptor beta chains below, sequenced in a study of cytomegalovirus exposure and HLA in healthy donors. 13 Jbeta primers and 60 Vbeta primers were used for the PCR. Produced via immunoSEQ multiplex PCR; TCRdb's table is partial and in-frame only. In the table there are about 130,000 clones, roughly four fifths of which are singletons. The sequencing input was PBMCs. The receptor source for this set is a girl under 10 years old in good health and CMV-seronegative.

The V call is TRBV6-1, the J call TRBJ1-4; 7 positions agree with TRBD1. J was trimmed by 8 bases and V by 4 bases; bases with no gene match: 13. Germline V gives CDR1 MNHNS, CDR2 SASEGT. This CDR3 has 16 residues. CDR3 DNA sequence: TGTGCCAGCAGTGTGTTCAGGGGGGATAGCCGAGAAAAACTGTTTTTT. Translating gives CASSVFRGDSREKLFF.

The chain employs TRBV5-6 and TRBJ2-3; 7 bases align to TRBD2. Germline V lookup: CDR1 SGHDT, CDR2 YYEEEE. This CDR3 is 17 amino acids long. After removal of 0 bases from V and 6 bases from J, the junction contained 13 bases not matched to a gene. The CDR3 DNA reads TGTGCCAGCAGCTTGGCCGCTAGCGGTCTCAGGGCCGATACGCAGTATTTT. It yields the protein CASSLAASGLRADTQYF.

The chain couples TRBV30 to TRBJ1-6; the D is unclear. CDR3 length equals 15 residues. V was cut by 0 bases and J by 6 bases, with 12 bases left in between. The germline CDR1 and CDR2 sequences are GTSNPN and SVGIG (reference sequence). The CDR3 loop reads CAWSVPGLSNSPLHF. Written as DNA, the CDR3 is TGTGCCTGGAGTGTACCGGGATTGAGTAATTCACCCCTCCACTTT. Together with reference TRBV30 and TRBJ1-6, the CDR3 gives the full variable domain: SQTIHQWPATLVQPVGSPLSLECTVEGTSNPNLYWYRQAAGRGLQLLFYSVGIGQISSEVPQNLSASRPQDRQFILSSKKLLLSDSGFYLCAWSVPGLSNSPLHFGNGTRLTVT.

The chain couples TRBV30 to TRBJ1-5, with TRBD1 matching over 7 bases. V lost 5 bases and J lost 5; bases outside the gene matches: 6. Per germline, CDR1 GTSNPN and CDR2 SVGIG (reference sequence). CDR3 length: 13 residues. The CDR3 spells CAWGITGDQPQHF. CDR3 bases: TGTGCCTGGGGAATAACAGGGGATCAGCCCCAGCATTTT.

The rearrangement links TRBV6-1 to TRBJ2-1, with 11 bases lining up with TRBD2. Unmatched junction bases numbered 6, after V lost 10 bases and J lost 4 bases. The CDR3 runs 14 residues. Germline-derived CDR1 and CDR2 are MNHNS and SASEGT. The CDR3 reads CATGASGRYNEQFF. The CDR3 DNA reads as TGTGCCACCGGAGCTAGCGGGAGGTACAATGAGCAGTTCTTC.

This clone has just a few counts. V is TRBV27 and J is TRBJ2-1, with TRBD2 identical over 7 bases. Trimming removed 1 base from V and 7 bases from J; junction bases left unmatched: 22. Per the germline V gene, CDR1 is MNHEY and CDR2 is SMNVEV (reference sequence). The CDR3 totals 20 residues. The CDR3 region has the DNA TGTGCCAGCAGTTTATTGGGCAGACGCTGGAGGGGAGGGGCTGAGAATGAGCAGTTCTTC. This translates into CASSLLGRRWRGGAENEQFF.

V gene TRBV18 combines with J gene TRBJ2-1, with D possibly TRBD2 on 7 matching bases. The CDR3 is 17 residues long. V lost 2 bases, J lost 7 bases, and 21 bases lay in between. CDR1 and CDR2 from the germline V gene are KGHSH and LQKENI. CDR3 DNA: TGTGCCAGCTCACCATGGGGTAGCGGGCCTACAGGGAATGAGCAGTTCTTC. Its protein product is CASSPWGSGPTGNEQFF.

This chain uses TRBV19 with TRBJ2-7; 7 positions agree with TRBD2. The germline CDR1 and CDR2 sequences are LNHDA and SQIVND (reference sequence). The CDR3 is made up of 14 amino acids. V lost 6 bases, J lost 2 bases, and 7 bases stayed unmatched. CDR3 sequence reads: CASSRTRNPYEQYF. The DNA of the CDR3 is TGTGCCAGTAGCCGGACTAGAAACCCCTACGAGCAGTACTTC. The full variable domain, completed using reference TRBV19 and TRBJ2-7, is DGGITQSPKYLFRKEGQNVTLSCEQNLNHDAMYWYRQDPGQGLRLIYYSQIVNDFQKGDIAEGYSVSREKKESFPLTVTSAQKNPTAFYLCASSRTRNPYEQYFGPGTRLTVT.

This chain links TRBV5-1 with TRBJ2-7; TRBD2 matches 7 bases. CDR3 length: 15 residues. After removal of 4 bases from V and 5 bases from J, the junction contained 12 bases not matched to a gene. CDR1 and CDR2 from the germline V gene are SGHRS and YFSETQ. CDR3 in amino acids: CASSRGPRGGDEQYF. The CDR3 DNA reads TGCGCCAGCAGCCGCGGGCCGCGGGGAGGGGACGAGCAGTACTTC. Combining the CDR3 with reference TRBV5-1 and TRBJ2-7 gives the whole variable domain KAGVTQTPRYLIKTRGQQVTLSCSPISGHRSVSWYQQTPGQGLQFLFEYFSETQRNKGNFPGRFSGRQFSNSRSEMNVSTLELGDSALYLCASSRGPRGGDEQYFGPGTRLTVT.

This rearrangement joins TRBV6-6 to TRBJ2-5; 8 bases agree with TRBD2. The junction had 1 base not matched to a gene; V was cut back by 0 bases and J by 1 base. Germline assignment: CDR1 MNHNY and CDR2 SVGAGI (reference sequence). The CDR3 runs to 15 residues. The DNA for the CDR3 is TGTGCCAGCAGTTACTCGCTAGCGGGCCAAGAGACCCAGTACTTC. This gives the protein CASSYSLAGQETQYF.

The genes are TRBV7-6 and TRBJ2-7, with D perhaps matching TRBD1 (6 bases). Germline V lookup: CDR1 SGHVS, CDR2 FNYEAQ. Trimming left V 3 bases short and J 4 bases short, with 16 bases between. The CDR3 covers 15 residues. The CDR3 loop reads CASSFSQGMLYEQYF. CDR3 bases: TGTGCCAGCAGCTTTTCTCAGGGGATGCTGTACGAGCAGTACTTC.

The gene calls are TRBV9 and TRBJ2-2; 9 bases map to TRBD1. Germline CDR1 SGDLS, CDR2 YYNGEE. The CDR3 is 17 amino acids. V shed 2 bases, J shed 4 bases, and the junction held 9 bases outside the gene matches. The CDR3 protein is CASSVRYRGLATGELFF. DNA for the CDR3: TGTGCCAGCAGCGTCCGATACAGGGGGCTCGCCACCGGGGAGCTGTTTTTT.

The chain has TRBV18 and TRBJ2-1; D unclear. Trimming shortened V by 3 bases and J by 6 bases, and 9 bases separated the two germline ends. CDR3 length equals 13 residues. Germline CDR1 reads KGHSH; CDR2 reads LQKENI. This CDR3 is CASSPNDSNEQFF. Here the CDR3 DNA reads TGTGCCAGCTCACCCAACGATAGCAATGAGCAGTTCTTC.

This rearrangement joins TRBV30 to TRBJ2-7; D gene uncertain. Germline loops: CDR1 GTSNPN, CDR2 SVGIG (reference sequence). The CDR3 is 11 amino acids. With 7 bases removed from V and 6 bases from J, the gap between germline ends came to 13 bases. CDR3 amino acids: CAYEEFAEQYF. CDR3 nucleotide sequence: TGTGCCTACGAGGAGTTCGCCGAGCAGTACTTC. The complete variable domain, with remaining parts taken from reference TRBV30 and TRBJ2-7, reads SQTIHQWPATLVQPVGSPLSLECTVEGTSNPNLYWYRQAAGRGLQLLFYSVGIGQISSEVPQNLSASRPQDRQFILSSKKLLLSDSGFYLCAYEEFAEQYFGPGTRLTVT.

The CDR3 sequence: CASSPREQYF. The CDR3 bases are TGCGCCAGCTCCCCGCGCGAGCAGTACTTC. V gene TRBV23-1 combines with J gene TRBJ2-5; D remains unclear. The J call may be wrong; the DNA end is better matched by TRBJ2-7. TRBV23-1 is assigned to the ORF class and has an uncertain function. The CDR3 length is 10 residues.

The rearrangement uses TRBV6-5 and TRBJ2-1; 8 bases fit TRBD1. The CDR3 totals 14 residues. Looked up from germline, CDR1 is MNHEY and CDR2 is SVGAGI. V dropped 2 bases and J dropped 4; count of bases not matched to a gene: 1. CDR3 sequence reads: CASSYRTGYNEQFF. DNA for the CDR3: TGTGCCAGCAGTTACCGGACAGGGTACAATGAGCAGTTCTTC.

The chain joins TRBV7-2 to TRBJ1-2; TRBD1 matches 9 bases. Germline-derived CDR1 and CDR2 are SGHTA and FQGNSA. With 4 bases clipped from V and 7 bases from J, the junction kept 7 bases outside the gene matches. The CDR3 runs to 14 residues. CDR3: CASSWDREVGGYTF. The CDR3 DNA sequence: TGTGCCAGCAGCTGGGACAGGGAGGTGGGTGGCTACACCTTC.

The chain is built from TRBV7-3 and TRBJ2-5; D remains ambiguous. The closer fit of TRBJ2-7 to the DNA end suggests the J call may be wrong. The germline gives CDR1 SGHTA, CDR2 FQGTGA. CDR3 length equals 13 residues. The CDR3: CASSVHPNYEQYF. The CDR3 DNA reads TGTGCCAGCAGCGTACACCCCAACTACGAGCAGTACTTC.

The V and J genes are TRBV27 and TRBJ2-5; 9 bases are shared with TRBD2. V dropped 5 bases and J dropped 3; count of bases not matched to a gene: 1. Germline loops: CDR1 MNHEY, CDR2 SMNVEV (reference sequence). This CDR3 contains 13 residues. The CDR3 DNA is TGTGCCAGCAGTAGACTAGCGGAAGAGACCCAGTACTTC. Residues: CASSRLAEETQYF.

This clone was observed a single time. The gene calls are TRBV4-2 and TRBJ2-7; D is unclear. Germline V gene lookup returns CDR1 LGHNA and CDR2 YNFKEQ. This CDR3 contains 17 residues. Trimming cost V 0 bases and J 1 base, with 16 bases left between them. CDR3 DNA sequence: TGTGCCAGCAGCCAAGATCGGCCAGGCGCTGGATCCTACGAGCAGTACTTC. Translation gives CASSQDRPGAGSYEQYF.

The chain is built from TRBV2 and TRBJ2-5; TRBD2 matches at 8 bases. This CDR3 contains 14 residues. Trimming removed 4 bases from V and 5 bases from J; junction bases left unmatched: 6. Germline V gene lookup returns CDR1 SNHLY and CDR2 FYNNEI. CDR3 protein: CASSVGGGSETQYF. The CDR3 nucleotides are TGTGCCAGCAGTGTCGGGGGGGGATCCGAGACCCAGTACTTC.

The chain recombines TRBV21-1 with TRBJ1-6; TRBD1, the table's D call, was not compared with the DNA. TRBV21-1 is recorded as a pseudogene. The CDR3 length is 14 residues. CDR3 residues: CASSRTGANSPLHF. The CDR3 bases are TGTGCCAGCAGTAGGACAGGGGCGAATTCACCCCTCCACTTT.

CDR3 nucleotide sequence: TGTGCCTGGAGCCGGGACAGTGCCTACGAGCAGTACTTC. It codes for CAWSRDSAYEQYF. V and J are TRBV30 and TRBJ2-5; 7 nucleotides match TRBD1. Matching the DNA end better, TRBJ2-7 makes the J call doubtful. The CDR3 spans 13 residues. Germline CDR1 is GTSNPN and CDR2 is SVGIG (reference sequence).

This CDR3 reads CASSKQGTNEKLFF. CDR3 in DNA: TGTGCCAGCAGCAAACAGGGGACTAATGAAAAACTGTTTTTT. The genes are TRBV6-5 and TRBJ1-4, with 7 bases identical to TRBD1. V lost 6 bases to trimming and J lost 2 bases; unmatched junction nucleotides: 3. From germline, CDR1 is MNHEY and CDR2 SVGAGI. This CDR3 has 14 residues.

The V call is TRBV2, the J call TRBJ1-2; 10 bases line up with TRBD1. The CDR3 consists of 14 residues. Unmatched junction bases numbered 11, after V lost 8 bases and J lost 8 bases. Germline CDR1 reads SNHLY; CDR2 reads FYNNEI. This CDR3 is CASGRDRGREGYTF. CDR3 DNA: TGTGCCAGCGGCCGGGACAGGGGCCGGGAGGGCTACACCTTC.

There are a few counts of this clone. V gene TRBV4-1 combines with J gene TRBJ2-1, with TRBD2 as a possible D gene (6 bases). The V end was cut by 2 bases, the J end by 15 bases, with 14 bases between. Germline lookup yields CDR1 MGHRA and CDR2 YSYEKL. The CDR3 is made up of 12 amino acids. This chain's CDR3 is CASSQPAGFRFF. The CDR3 DNA is TGCGCCAGCAGCCAACCAGCGGGTTTCCGGTTCTTC.

The CDR3 region is CAWETGQGLAEAFF. The DNA of the CDR3 is TGTGCCTGGGAGACCGGACAGGGTTTGGCTGAAGCTTTCTTT. The chain is built from TRBV30 and TRBJ1-1; TRBD1 agrees at 8 bases. The V segment lost 5 bases and the J segment 6 bases; nucleotides outside the gene matches: 11. Per germline, CDR1 GTSNPN and CDR2 SVGIG (reference sequence). This CDR3 has 14 residues. The whole variable domain, remainder taken from reference TRBV30 and TRBJ1-1, is SQTIHQWPATLVQPVGSPLSLECTVEGTSNPNLYWYRQAAGRGLQLLFYSVGIGQISSEVPQNLSASRPQDRQFILSSKKLLLSDSGFYLCAWETGQGLAEAFFGQGTRLTVV.